This T cell receptor (beta chain) was sequenced in a study of response to subunit inactivated influenza vaccine. One entry per CDR3 protein, called by TCRdb with MiXCR from the RT-PCR reads. The repertoire holds more than 500,000 distinct CDR3 sequences, approximately 10% seen once, with roughly 11% in the top ten. The table lists this clonotype with many counts. V dropped 2 bases and J dropped 4; count of bases not matched to a gene: 7. Per the germline V gene, CDR1 is ENHRY and CDR2 is SYGVKD. The CDR3 sequence is 15 residues long. These same data were also listed under a study on T cells expressing NK-cell markers. In that study: UMI-tagged 5'RACE template switching yielded the TCR beta cDNA.

The TCR comes from a man aged 45 to 65 who received an inactivated influenza vaccine. Specimen: PBMCs from blood, collected on the day of vaccination. The chain joins TRBV10-3 to TRBJ2-7; 8 bases map to TRBD2. CDR3 nucleotides: TGTGCCATCAGTGAGATAAAGCGGGGGAGATACGAGCAGTACTTC. Encoded protein: CAISEIKRGRYEQYF.